The 10 T cell receptor beta chains below were found in one sample sequenced in a study of CD8 T cells in ankylosing spondylitis. MiXCR, applied by TCRdb to the 5' RACE reads, yields one record per CDR3 protein. This table holds about 40,000 distinct CDR3 sequences, approximately 15% found once. Sequenced material: blood. The receptors were sampled from a male donor with ankylosing spondylitis or in good health (not recorded which).

In its sample, this clonotype was seen a few times. The V and J genes are TRBV4-3 and TRBJ2-2, with TRBD1 identical over 8 bases. Germline V CDR1 and CDR2: LGHNA, YSLEER. The CDR3 has 17 amino acids. Trimming at V came to 1 base and at J to 0 bases, leaving 4 bases not matched to a gene. The CDR3, as DNA: TGCGCCAGCAGCCAAGGGAGACAGGGGACGAACACCGGGGAGCTGTTTTTT. It yields the protein CASSQGRQGTNTGELFF.

This chain joins TRBV12-3 or TRBV12-4 and TRBJ2-1; 11 nucleotides line up with TRBD2. Trimming took 6 bases from V and 5 from J; bases not matched to a gene: 6. This CDR3 contains 15 residues. In DNA form, the CDR3 reads TGTGCCAGCAGGAGGACTAGCGGGCGGGACAATGAGCAGTTCTTC. Protein sequence: CASRRTSGRDNEQFF.

This clonotype was counted between two and nine times. The chain couples TRBV12-3 or TRBV12-4 to TRBJ1-3; unclear D gene. Trimming took off 6 bases at V and 0 bases at J, with 6 bases between the two ends. This CDR3 is 13 amino acids long. The CDR3 protein is CASRYNSGNTIYF. The CDR3 coding sequence is TGTGCCAGCAGGTACAACTCTGGAAACACCATATATTTT.

V usage is TRBV19 and J usage is TRBJ2-2; D is possibly TRBD1 or TRBD2 (5 bases each). V shed 3 bases and J shed 6 bases, with 14 bases lying between them. CDR3 length: 15 amino acids. Looked up from germline, CDR1 is LNHDA and CDR2 is SQIVND (reference sequence). The CDR3 protein is CASSIGGLSAGELFF. As DNA, the CDR3 is TGTGCCAGTAGTATTGGGGGTTTATCGGCCGGGGAGCTGTTTTTT.

The gene calls are TRBV7-9 and TRBJ2-2; either TRBD1 or TRBD2 may fit D (5 bases each). The CDR3 loop spans 14 amino acids. Germline CDR1 is SEHNR and CDR2 is FQNEAQ (reference sequence). The V and J ends lost 8 bases and 0 bases respectively, with 10 bases between them. Here the CDR3 DNA reads TGTGCCAGCTGGAGAGGGGCGAACACCGGGGAGCTGTTTTTT. It translates to CASWRGANTGELFF.

This clonotype has a count of ten or more. The chain employs TRBV29-1 and TRBJ2-2; D unclear. CDR3 length equals 15 residues. Germline lookup yields CDR1 SQVTM and CDR2 ANQGSEA. V lost 7 bases, J lost 2 bases, and 17 bases lay in between. DNA of the CDR3: TGCAGCGCTAAGGCACCCTCATTTAACACCGGGGAGCTGTTTTTT. Protein sequence: CSAKAPSFNTGELFF.

The sample holds a few counts of this clonotype. The chain combines TRBV12-3 or TRBV12-4 with TRBJ2-3; no firm D call. With 5 bases removed from V and 4 bases from J, the gap between germline ends came to 13 bases. The CDR3 is 14 residues long. CDR3 DNA: TGTGCCAGCAGTGGCGTAGGCCCGGCAGATACGCAGTATTTT. Its translation: CASSGVGPADTQYF.

This clonotype was seen only a few times. The J gene is TRBJ1-5, the V gene TRBV6-5; TRBD1 might be the D (6 bases). The germline V gene has CDR1 MNHEY and CDR2 SVGAGI. This CDR3 contains 12 residues. Between the trimmed V and J ends, which lost 9 bases and 6 bases, there was a span of 12 bases. The CDR3 loop reads CASRQGSQPQHF. The CDR3 region has the DNA TGTGCCAGTCGGCAGGGGAGTCAGCCCCAGCATTTT.

The chain employs TRBV4-2 and TRBJ2-3; weak D call: TRBD2 (5 bases). Between the trimmed V and J ends, which lost 6 bases and 1 base, there was a span of 14 bases. Germline V gives CDR1 LGHNA, CDR2 YNFKEQ. The CDR3 runs to 15 residues. The CDR3 DNA reads as TGTGCCAGCAGGCCGACGGGGAGTGGCACAGATACGCAGTATTTT. Protein product: CASRPTGSGTDTQYF.

The chain has TRBV7-2 and TRBJ2-2, with D tentatively TRBD1 (6 bases). This CDR3 contains 15 residues. Per germline, CDR1 SGHTA and CDR2 FQGNSA. The V and J ends lost 5 bases and 6 bases respectively, with 16 bases between them. The chain's CDR3 is CASSNMRQDPGELFF. The CDR3 nucleotides read TGTGCCAGCAGCAACATGAGACAGGATCCCGGGGAGCTGTTTTTT.